The following is a T cell receptor beta chain sequence with its context. As processed by the authors: It was from reference gene primer amplification that nucleated cell counts were estimated. Repertoires were generated with immunoSEQ multiplex PCR, while TCRdb's copy carries only in-frame clones and drops some. V, J and clone size derive from that table, while D and trimming were established from the DNA sequence. This table holds just over 90,000 clones, around four fifths found once. The data were obtained in a study of blood T cell repertoires in COVID-19. Background on the study: Collection of acute and convalescent COVID-19 samples took place in the United States, Italy and Spain.

Germline V lookup: CDR1 MNHNY, CDR2 SVGAGI (reference sequence). V was pared by 5 bases and J by 3 bases, with 10 bases of the junction left unmatched. The CDR3 length is 18 residues. The V and J genes are TRBV6-6 and TRBJ2-5, with 15 nucleotides matching TRBD2. The receptor comes from a human donor in a cohort sampled during active COVID-19. The sequenced sample consisted of peripheral blood. The DNA for the CDR3 is TGTGCCAGCAGTCTAGGCCGGACTAGCGGGAGGGGGAAAGAGACCCAGTACTTC. Protein product: CASSLGRTSGRGKETQYF.